Below are 31 T cell receptor beta chains sequenced from a single sample in a study of T cell repertoires in cytomegalovirus infection. From the reads, TCRdb called clonotypes with MiXCR, one entry per CDR3 protein. The table records around 750,000 distinct CDR3 sequences, 30% to 35% of them present only once. No cognate antigen is known for these TCRs. The source material was cultured CD8+ T cells from PBMCs, sampled from culture after CMV antigen stimulation. All receptors derive from a human donor in good health (CMV status not recorded). Some clones in this sample may be carry-over from other donors' samples.

The genes are TRBV7-9 and TRBJ1-1, with D tentatively TRBD1 (6 bases). Trimming took 4 bases from V and 3 from J, leaving 15 bases between them. Per the germline V gene, CDR1 is SEHNR and CDR2 is FQNEAQ (reference sequence). The CDR3 extends over 15 amino acids. In nucleotides, the CDR3 is TGTGCCAGCAGCTCTAAGGGGGGAGGAGACACTGAAGCTTTCTTT. Its protein is CASSSKGGGDTEAFF.

This clonotype occurred a few times. The chain carries TRBV7-8 and TRBJ2-2; a weak D match, TRBD1 (6 bases). The CDR3 has 14 residues. Germline V gives CDR1 SGHVS, CDR2 FQNEAQ. Trimming stripped 5 bases from V and 7 bases from J, with 14 bases between. The CDR3 coding sequence is TGTGCCAGCAGCGTCCCGCAGGGGAACGGGGAGCTGTTTTTT. Its protein product is CASSVPQGNGELFF.

This chain links TRBV2 with TRBJ2-3, with 13 bases matching TRBD2. The length of the CDR3 is 16 residues. With 10 bases clipped from V and 2 bases from J, the junction kept 9 bases outside the gene matches. Looked up from germline, CDR1 is SNHLY and CDR2 is FYNNEI. In DNA form, the CDR3 reads TGTGCCACCCTTCGGACTAGCGGGGGATCCACAGATACGCAGTATTTT. Translation gives CATLRTSGGSTDTQYF.

This clonotype was seen a few times. The gene calls are TRBV10-3 and TRBJ1-3; 7 bases are a match to TRBD1. Trimming removed 2 bases from V and 9 bases from J; junction bases left unmatched: 13. Germline V CDR1 and CDR2: ENHRY, SYGVKD. This CDR3 region has 16 residues. The CDR3, as DNA: TGTGCCATCAGTGAGACCATCGACAGGGAAGTTCGCACCATATATTTT. As protein: CAISETIDREVRTIYF.

There are a few counts of this clonotype. The chain recombines TRBV10-2 with TRBJ1-5; D unresolved. Per germline, CDR1 WSHSY and CDR2 SAAADI. CDR3 length equals 14 residues. Trimming left V 7 bases short and J 5 bases short, with 15 bases between. The CDR3 loop reads CASMGGSEDQPQHF. DNA for the CDR3: TGCGCCAGCATGGGAGGGTCGGAGGATCAGCCCCAGCATTTT.

The rearrangement joins TRBV6-5 to TRBJ2-7, with D possibly being TRBD1 or TRBD2 (5 bases each). The V and J ends lost 6 bases and 3 bases respectively, with 15 bases between them. Germline lookup yields CDR1 MNHEY and CDR2 SVGAGI. The CDR3 runs to 14 residues. CDR3 protein: CASRTGTEIYEQYF. The CDR3 bases are TGTGCCAGCAGGACCGGGACGGAAATCTACGAGCAGTACTTC.

There are many counts of this clonotype. This sequence joins TRBV6-1 and TRBJ1-6, with no clear D. Trimming left V 0 bases short and J 6 bases short, with 15 bases between. The germline gives CDR1 MNHNS, CDR2 SASEGT. The CDR3 is 17 amino acids. The CDR3 DNA follows: TGTGCCAGCAGTGAAGCGCGCGGGTCGACTCCTAATTCACCCCTCCACTTT. Its translation: CASSEARGSTPNSPLHF.

The chain recombines TRBV6-1 with TRBJ1-3; D gene unclear. V dropped 6 bases and J dropped 2 bases, with 11 bases sitting between them. This CDR3 contains 14 residues. Germline loops: CDR1 MNHNS, CDR2 SASEGT. For the CDR3, the DNA is TGTGCCAGCAGCTCACCCGAGACTGGAAACACCATATATTTT. Residues: CASSSPETGNTIYF.

This clonotype has just a few counts. The genes are TRBV2 and TRBJ1-3; D ambiguous. The CDR3 spans 11 residues. Trimming left V 7 bases short and J 4 bases short, with 5 bases between. From germline, CDR1 is SNHLY and CDR2 FYNNEI. CDR3 in amino acids: CASTGGNTIYF. In nucleotides, the CDR3 is TGTGCCAGCACGGGAGGAAACACCATATATTTT.

This clonotype occurred a few times. V usage is TRBV4-1 and J usage is TRBJ1-5; D perhaps matches TRBD1 (6 bases). This CDR3 comprises 13 residues. The V end was cut by 2 bases, the J end by 6 bases, with 8 bases between. Germline-derived CDR1 and CDR2 are MGHRA and YSYEKL. The DNA for the CDR3 is TGCGCCAGCAGCCAACTGGGGGCTCAGCCCCAGCATTTT. Amino acids: CASSQLGAQPQHF.

Many counts were recorded for this clonotype. The chain couples TRBV7-8 to TRBJ1-3; TRBD1 might be the D (6 bases). Germline lookup yields CDR1 SGHVS and CDR2 FQNEAQ. V gave up 3 bases and J gave up 4 bases, with 13 bases separating them. This CDR3 contains 15 residues. As DNA, the CDR3 is TGTGCCAGCAGCTTGGGTTTTGGGACAGGAAACACCATATATTTT. This codes for CASSLGFGTGNTIYF.

In this sample, this clonotype turned up many times. The chain couples TRBV7-2 to TRBJ2-3; 11 nucleotides agree with TRBD2. The CDR3 length is 18 residues. Germline CDR1 reads SGHTA; CDR2 reads FQGNSA. Trimming cost V 0 bases and J 1 base; bases outside gene matches: 6. CDR3 DNA: TGTGCCAGCAGCTTAGCTCTTAGCGGGGGGGCCGGCACAGATACGCAGTATTTT. This codes for CASSLALSGGAGTDTQYF.

V usage is TRBV20-1 and J usage is TRBJ2-1, with D perhaps TRBD2 (7 bases). The CDR3 has 19 amino acids. Germline-derived CDR1 and CDR2 are DFQATT and SNEGSKA (reference sequence). V was shortened by 4 bases and J by 0 bases, with 25 bases between the two germline ends. The CDR3 reads CSAMSDGGARRSSYNEQFF. Here the CDR3 DNA reads TGCAGTGCTATGAGTGATGGGGGGGCTAGAAGGAGCTCCTACAATGAGCAGTTCTTC.

Turning to this clonotype: A much larger clone lies one base from this, so it may be a read error. CDR3 sequence: CVSSLALAGGSYEQYF. In DNA, the CDR3 is TGTGTCAGCAGCTTAGCGCTTGCGGGGGGGTCCTACGAGCAGTACTTC. This chain joins TRBV7-8 and TRBJ2-7, with 9 bases fitting TRBD2. The germline V gene has CDR1 SGHVS and CDR2 FQNEAQ. The CDR3 is 16 residues long.

V and J are TRBV4-1 and TRBJ2-1; possibly TRBD2 for D (6 bases). CDR3 size: 15 residues. The V end lost 3 bases, the J end lost 4 bases, and 13 bases lay between the germline ends. Germline V gene sequence: CDR1 MGHRA, CDR2 YSYEKL. The CDR3 protein is CASSHPGLEYNEQFF. The CDR3 DNA reads TGCGCCAGCAGCCACCCGGGACTGGAGTACAATGAGCAGTTCTTC.

V and J are TRBV20-1 and TRBJ2-1; D uncertain. Germline CDR1 reads DFQATT; CDR2 reads SNEGSKA (reference sequence). Trimming shortened V by 5 bases and J by 8 bases, and 19 bases separated the two germline ends. CDR3 length: 14 residues. The CDR3 is CSARGSVWGDEQFF. CDR3 nucleotide sequence: TGCAGTGCTCGTGGATCTGTTTGGGGTGATGAGCAGTTCTTC.

About this clonotype itself: With a much larger clone just one base away, this may be a read error. This chain uses TRBV7-9 with TRBJ1-2; a possible D gene is TRBD1 (5 bases). Germline values: CDR1 SEHNR, CDR2 FQNEAQ (reference sequence). The CDR3 covers 12 residues. CDR3 bases: TGTCCCAGCAGCTTAGAGGGTCCGAAGGGGACCTTC. Encoded protein: CPSSLEGPKGTF.

The genes are TRBV27 and TRBJ2-1; D might be TRBD1 or TRBD2, each matching 5 bases. CDR3 length: 13 amino acids. Trimming stripped 4 bases from V and 10 bases from J, with 14 bases between. The germline CDR1 and CDR2 sequences are MNHEY and SMNVEV (reference sequence). The CDR3 DNA sequence: TGTGCCAGCAGTTGGGACCCCGAGCAAGAGCAGTTCTTC. Protein product: CASSWDPEQEQFF.

Regarding this clonotype: A read error may produce the germline difference seen at one junction end. The CDR3 reads CVSSRQATMNTEAFF. CDR3 bases: TGTGTCAGCAGCCGACAGGCAACTATGAACACTGAAGCTTTCTTT. The genes are TRBV7-8 and TRBJ1-1, with a tentative D call TRBD1 (6 bases). Germline V gene sequence: CDR1 SGHVS, CDR2 FQNEAQ. This CDR3 has 15 residues.

The chain is built from TRBV25-1 and TRBJ1-1, with D perhaps TRBD1 (5 bases). Germline V gives CDR1 MGHDK, CDR2 SYGVNS. CDR3 length: 15 amino acids. V dropped 3 bases and J dropped 0 bases, with 11 bases sitting between them. CDR3 protein: CASSDPRGVNTEAFF. The CDR3 coding sequence is TGTGCCAGCAGTGACCCTAGGGGAGTGAACACTGAAGCTTTCTTT.

This clonotype has at least ten counts. The gene calls are TRBV12-3 or TRBV12-4 and TRBJ1-2; TRBD1 is a possible D gene (6 bases). With 5 bases removed from V and 4 bases from J, the gap between germline ends came to 11 bases. This CDR3 contains 13 residues. The CDR3 DNA is TGTGCCAGCAGTCCCGGGACAATCTATGGCTACACCTTC. Translating gives CASSPGTIYGYTF.

V usage is TRBV6-2 or TRBV6-3 and J usage is TRBJ2-3; D gene unclear. CDR3 size: 14 residues. Germline-derived CDR1 and CDR2 are MNHEY and SVGEGT. Trimming left V 0 bases short and J 4 bases short, with 8 bases between. This CDR3 reads CASSYSWGPDTQYF. The DNA of the CDR3 is TGTGCCAGCAGTTACTCGTGGGGTCCAGATACGCAGTATTTT.

In regard to this clonotype: A junction boundary mismatches the germline segment, possibly from a read error. The J gene is TRBJ2-3, the V gene TRBV6-2 or TRBV6-3; TRBD2 agrees at 9 bases. The CDR3 has 16 amino acids. Germline values: CDR1 MNHEY, CDR2 SVGEGT. This CDR3 is CTSSYYPSGGTDTQYF. The CDR3 coding sequence is TGTACCAGCAGTTATTACCCTAGCGGGGGCACAGATACGCAGTATTTT.

This clonotype was seen only once. This chain connects TRBV10-2 to TRBJ2-7; TRBD1 might be the D (5 bases). Germline V CDR1 and CDR2: WSHSY, SAAADI. The CDR3 contains 15 residues. V gave up 2 bases and J gave up 3 bases, with 14 bases separating them. CDR3 region: CASSEDDSVYYEQYF. CDR3 nucleotide sequence: TGCGCCAGCAGTGAGGATGACAGTGTCTACTACGAGCAGTACTTC.

The chain carries TRBV7-8 and TRBJ2-5; perhaps TRBD2 as D (5 bases). V was trimmed by 1 base and J by 3 bases, leaving 9 bases between them. CDR1 and CDR2 (germline): SGHVS, FQNEAQ. The CDR3 runs 14 residues. The CDR3 nucleotides are TGTGCCAGCAGCTTAGTAAGCGGAGAAGAGACCCAGTACTTC. Residues: CASSLVSGEETQYF.

The table lists this clonotype with a few counts. V gene TRBV12-3 or TRBV12-4 combines with J gene TRBJ2-1, with TRBD2 identical over 8 bases. V dropped 1 base and J dropped 6; count of bases not matched to a gene: 5. The CDR3 is made up of 15 amino acids. The CDR3 sequence: CASSLVAGSSNEQFF. CDR3 sequence (DNA): TGTGCCAGCAGTTTAGTAGCGGGGTCGAGCAATGAGCAGTTCTTC.

This clonotype was seen many times. The V and J genes are TRBV12-3 or TRBV12-4 and TRBJ1-2, with D maybe TRBD1 (5 bases). The CDR3 is 14 amino acids. With 5 bases removed from V and 4 bases from J, the gap between germline ends came to 14 bases. CDR3 DNA: TGTGCCAGCAGTCCTGGACACTTTCTCTATGGCTACACCTTC. Translating it yields CASSPGHFLYGYTF.

This clonotype was found a few times. This chain joins TRBV6-1 and TRBJ2-7; TRBD1 might be the D (6 bases). The length of the CDR3 is 15 residues. Trimming cost V 6 bases and J 6 bases, with 21 bases left between them. CDR1 is MNHNS and CDR2 is SASEGT in the germline V gene. CDR3 nucleotides: TGTGCCAGCAGCCGTTTAACAGGGACAACCGGCGAGCAGTACGTC. Translating it yields CASSRLTGTTGEQYV.

The chain couples TRBV27 to TRBJ2-2; 9 nucleotides align to TRBD1. Trimming cost V 5 bases and J 5 bases; bases outside gene matches: 9. Germline values: CDR1 MNHEY, CDR2 SMNVEV (reference sequence). CDR3 length equals 16 residues. The CDR3 nucleotides are TGTGCCAGCAGTCCTCCCGACAGGGGGTGGACCGGGGAGCTGTTTTTT. This sequence encodes CASSPPDRGWTGELFF.

V and J are TRBV20-1 and TRBJ2-1; D not certain. The CDR3 is 16 residues long. V lost 0 bases and J lost 0, with 12 bases in between. CDR1 and CDR2 from the germline V gene are DFQATT and SNEGSKA (reference sequence). CDR3 sequence: CSARDLEQSSYNEQFF. The CDR3 DNA follows: TGCAGTGCTAGAGATCTGGAACAAAGCTCCTACAATGAGCAGTTCTTC.

J is TRBJ1-1 and V is TRBV4-1, with TRBD1 matching 7 bases. CDR1 is MGHRA and CDR2 is YSYEKL in the germline V gene. The V and J ends lost 5 bases and 1 base, in that order; junction bases with no gene match: 4. CDR3 size: 14 residues. The CDR3 nucleotides are TGCGCCAGCAGCACACAGGGGTCGAACACTGAAGCTTTCTTT. Amino acid sequence: CASSTQGSNTEAFF.